This T cell receptor (beta chain) was sequenced in a study of T cell repertoires in cytomegalovirus infection. With 5 bases removed from V and 14 bases from J, the gap between germline ends came to 24 bases. The CDR3 runs to 14 residues. Germline V gives CDR1 SGHAT, CDR2 FQNNGV. TCRdb fed the reads into MiXCR, producing one record per CDR3 protein. Here the sample spans 270,000 or so distinct CDR3 sequences, approximately 15% being singletons. V usage is TRBV11-2 and J usage is TRBJ1-1; TRBD1 might be the D (5 bases). This TCR was recovered from a human donor in good health (CMV status not recorded). Some clones in this sample may be carry-over from other donors' samples. Sequencing input: CD8+ T cells from PBMCs. The CDR3 region has the DNA TGTGCCAGCAGCACGGGACTACCGAACATTGGCTCCTTCTTT. Its translation is CASSTGLPNIGSFF. Variable domain in full (rest from reference TRBV11-2 and TRBJ1-1): EAGVAQSPRYKIIEKRQSVAFWCNPISGHATLYWYQQILGQGPKLLIQFQNNGVVDDSQLPKDRFSAERLKGVDSTLKIQPAKLEDSAVYLCASSTGLPNIGSFFGQGTRLTVV.